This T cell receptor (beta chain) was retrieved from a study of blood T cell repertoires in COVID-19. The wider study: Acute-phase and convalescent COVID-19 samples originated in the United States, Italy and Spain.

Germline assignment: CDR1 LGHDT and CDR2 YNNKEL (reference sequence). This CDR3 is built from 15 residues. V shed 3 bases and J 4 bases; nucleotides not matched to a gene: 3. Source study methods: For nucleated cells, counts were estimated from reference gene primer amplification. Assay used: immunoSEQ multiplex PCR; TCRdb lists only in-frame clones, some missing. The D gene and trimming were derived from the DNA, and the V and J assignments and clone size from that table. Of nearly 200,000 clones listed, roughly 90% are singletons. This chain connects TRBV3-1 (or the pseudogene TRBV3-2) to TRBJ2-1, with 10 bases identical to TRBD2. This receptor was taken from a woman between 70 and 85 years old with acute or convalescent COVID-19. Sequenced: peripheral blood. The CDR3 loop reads CASSHKTSGYNEQFF. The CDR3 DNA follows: TGTGCCAGCAGCCATAAGACTAGCGGGTACAATGAGCAGTTCTTC.